The clone carrying this T cell receptor (beta chain) appeared a single time. The antigen remains undetermined. This specimen comes from a study of radiotherapy plus CTLA-4 blockade in lung cancer. Study details: Objective responses were recorded in about 18% of patients, with disease control recorded in 25% to 40%.

Chemo-refractory metastatic non-small-cell lung cancer patients were treated with focal radiation plus CTLA-4 blockade with ipilimumab. The study's findings and limits: Early blood T cell clone dynamics reportedly forecast response best, with interferon-beta.

Measured with immunoSEQ multiplex PCR; TCRdb has only the in-frame clones, and not every one. The table has around 91,000 clones, about 86% seen once. V gave up 0 bases and J gave up 3 bases, with 6 bases separating them. This CDR3 has 13 amino acids. Per the germline V gene, CDR1 is SGHKS and CDR2 is YYEKEE (reference sequence). The gene calls are TRBV5-5 and TRBJ1-1; D unresolved. This TCR was sampled from a human donor with non-small cell lung cancer that progressed on radiotherapy plus ipilimumab. This specimen consisted of peripheral blood, obtained from a patient treated with radiotherapy plus ipilimumab. Written as DNA, the CDR3 is TGTGCCAGCAGCTTGGGTGGGGACACTGAAGCTTTCTTT. This encodes CASSLGGDTEAFF. Full variable domain (missing parts from reference TRBV5-5 and TRBJ1-1): DAGVTQSPTHLIKTRGQQVTLRCSPISGHKSVSWYQQVLGQGPQFIFQYYEKEERGRGNFPDRFSARQFPNYSSELNVNALLLGDSALYLCASSLGGDTEAFFGQGTRLTVV.